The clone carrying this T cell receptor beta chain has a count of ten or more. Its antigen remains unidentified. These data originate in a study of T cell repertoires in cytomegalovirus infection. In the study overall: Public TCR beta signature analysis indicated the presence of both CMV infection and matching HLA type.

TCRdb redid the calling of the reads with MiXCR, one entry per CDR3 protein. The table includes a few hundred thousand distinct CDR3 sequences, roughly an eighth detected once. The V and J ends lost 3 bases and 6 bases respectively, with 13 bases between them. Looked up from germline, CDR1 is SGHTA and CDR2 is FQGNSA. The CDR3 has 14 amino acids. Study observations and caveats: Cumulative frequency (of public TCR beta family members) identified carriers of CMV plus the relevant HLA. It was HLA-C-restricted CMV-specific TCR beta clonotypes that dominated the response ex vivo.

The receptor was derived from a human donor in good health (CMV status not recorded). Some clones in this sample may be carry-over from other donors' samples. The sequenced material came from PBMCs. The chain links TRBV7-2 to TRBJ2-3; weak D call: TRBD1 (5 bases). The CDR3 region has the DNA TGTGCCAGCAGCTTGATAGGGGCGGAGGATACGCAGTATTTT. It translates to CASSLIGAEDTQYF. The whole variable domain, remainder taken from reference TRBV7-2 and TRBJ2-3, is GAGVSQSPSNKVTEKGKDVELRCDPISGHTALYWYRQSLGQGLEFLIYFQGNSAPDKSGLPSDRFSAERTGGSVSTLTIQRTQQEDSAVYLCASSLIGAEDTQYFGPGTRLTVL.